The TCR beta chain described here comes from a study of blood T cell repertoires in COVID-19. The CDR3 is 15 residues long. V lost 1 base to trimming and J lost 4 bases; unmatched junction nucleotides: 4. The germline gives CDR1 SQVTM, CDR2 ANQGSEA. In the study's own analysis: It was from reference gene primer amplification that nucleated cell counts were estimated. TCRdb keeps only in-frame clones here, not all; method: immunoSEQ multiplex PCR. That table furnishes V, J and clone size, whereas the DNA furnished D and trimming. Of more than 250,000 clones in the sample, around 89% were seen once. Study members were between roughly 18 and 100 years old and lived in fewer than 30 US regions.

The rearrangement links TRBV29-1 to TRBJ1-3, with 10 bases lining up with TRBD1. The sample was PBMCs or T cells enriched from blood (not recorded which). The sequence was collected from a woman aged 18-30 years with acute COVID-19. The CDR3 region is CSVEGDRGNGNTIYF. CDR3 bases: TGCAGCGTTGAAGGGGACAGGGGAAACGGAAACACCATATATTTT.